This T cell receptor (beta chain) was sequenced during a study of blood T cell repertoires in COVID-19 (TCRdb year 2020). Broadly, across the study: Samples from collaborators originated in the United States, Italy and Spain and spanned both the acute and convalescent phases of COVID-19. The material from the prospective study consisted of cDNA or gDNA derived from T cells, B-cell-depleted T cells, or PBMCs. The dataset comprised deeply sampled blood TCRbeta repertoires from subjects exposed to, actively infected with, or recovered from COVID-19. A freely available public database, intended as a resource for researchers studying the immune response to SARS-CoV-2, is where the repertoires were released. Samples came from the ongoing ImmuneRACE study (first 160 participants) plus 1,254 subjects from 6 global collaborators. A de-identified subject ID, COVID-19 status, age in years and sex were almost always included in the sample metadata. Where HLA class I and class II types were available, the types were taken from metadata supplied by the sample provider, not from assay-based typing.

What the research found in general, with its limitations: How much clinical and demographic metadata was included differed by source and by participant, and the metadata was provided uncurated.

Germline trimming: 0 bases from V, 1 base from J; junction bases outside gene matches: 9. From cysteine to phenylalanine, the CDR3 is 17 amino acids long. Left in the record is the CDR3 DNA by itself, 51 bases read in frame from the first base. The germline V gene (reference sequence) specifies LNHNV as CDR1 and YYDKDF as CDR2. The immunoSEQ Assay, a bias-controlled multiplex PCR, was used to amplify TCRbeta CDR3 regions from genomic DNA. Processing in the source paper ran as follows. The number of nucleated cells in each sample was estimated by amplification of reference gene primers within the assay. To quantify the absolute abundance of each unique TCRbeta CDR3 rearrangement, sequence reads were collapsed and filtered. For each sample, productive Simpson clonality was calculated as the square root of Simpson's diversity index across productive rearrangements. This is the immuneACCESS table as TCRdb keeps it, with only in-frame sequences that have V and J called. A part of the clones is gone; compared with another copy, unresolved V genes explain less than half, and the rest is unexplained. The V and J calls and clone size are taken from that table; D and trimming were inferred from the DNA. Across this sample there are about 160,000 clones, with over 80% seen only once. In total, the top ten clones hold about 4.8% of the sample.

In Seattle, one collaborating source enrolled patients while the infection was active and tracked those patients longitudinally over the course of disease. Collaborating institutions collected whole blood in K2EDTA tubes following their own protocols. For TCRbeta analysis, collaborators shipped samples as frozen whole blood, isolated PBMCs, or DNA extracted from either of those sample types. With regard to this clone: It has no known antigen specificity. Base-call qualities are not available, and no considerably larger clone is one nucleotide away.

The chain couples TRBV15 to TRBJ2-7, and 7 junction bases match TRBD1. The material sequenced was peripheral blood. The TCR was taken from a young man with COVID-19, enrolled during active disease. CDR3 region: CATSRDLRGRTSYEQYF. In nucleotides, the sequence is TGTGCCACCAGCAGAGATCTTAGGGGGCGAACGTCCTACGAGCAGTACTTC.